The 2 T cell receptor beta chains listed next were all sequenced from one sample in a study of cytomegalovirus exposure and HLA in healthy donors. PCR involved 60 Vbeta and 13 Jbeta primers. Libraries were prepared by immunoSEQ multiplex PCR; TCRdb keeps only in-frame clonotypes and omits some of them. The sample records 150,000 or so clones, over 65% being singletons. The source material was PBMCs. The receptors were sampled from a man between 40 and 49 years old in good health and CMV-seropositive.

This chain links TRBV25-1 with TRBJ2-7, with D tentatively TRBD1 (7 bases). V was pared by 0 bases and J by 3 bases, with 9 bases between. Germline CDR1 reads MGHDK; CDR2 reads SYGVNS. CDR3 length: 14 residues. The CDR3 protein is CASSEYQGGYEQYF. The DNA of the CDR3 is TGTGCCAGCAGTGAATATCAGGGGGGCTACGAGCAGTACTTC.

This clone appeared a few times. This chain links TRBV7-9 with TRBJ2-7, with TRBD2 as a possible D gene (5 bases). V gave up 4 bases and J gave up 2 bases, with 12 bases separating them. The CDR3 has 14 residues. Per germline, CDR1 SEHNR and CDR2 FQNEAQ (reference sequence). CDR3 DNA: TGTGCCAGCAGCTCCCTGGGAGAAACCTACGAGCAGTACTTC. Its translation is CASSSLGETYEQYF. Based on the CDR3 plus reference TRBV7-9 and TRBJ2-7, the full variable domain is DTGVSQNPRHKITKRGQNVTFRCDPISEHNRLYWYRQTLGQGPEFLTYFQNEAQLEKSRLLSDRFSAERPKGSFSTLEIQRTEQGDSAMYLCASSSLGETYEQYFGPGTRLTVT.